Listed below are T cell receptor beta chains from one sample, sequenced in a study of technical replicates of blood from several donors. Data came from immunoSEQ multiplex PCR; TCRdb stores just in-frame clones and leaves some out. The table records about 60,000 clones, approximately 92% of them present only once. Sequences were obtained from PBMCs. These receptors all stem from a human donor in good health. Some clones in this sample may be carry-over from other donors' samples. The CDR3 runs from the conserved cysteine through the conserved F or W. The D gene is left open where the match is weak. Clone size is not always given. Where it is, it says once, few, many or a class for expanded clones.

>TRBJ2-2|NA|TRBD2|TRBV5-3
CARSVAGGRTGELFF
TGTGCCAGAAGCGTAGCGGGGGGCAGGACCGGGGAGCTGTTTTTT
>TRBJ1-5|NA|NA|TRBV7-2
CASSFKGDQPQHF
TGTGCCAGCAGCTTCAAAGGGGATCAGCCCCAGCATTTT
>TRBJ2-3|NA|TRBD2|TRBV6-5
CASSDSSGGADTQYF
TGTGCCAGCAGTGACTCGAGTGGGGGGGCAGATACGCAGTATTTT
>TRBJ2-5|NA|NA|TRBV2
CASSVREETQYF
TGTGCCAGCAGTGTCCGGGAAGAGACCCAGTACTTC
>TRBJ2-7|NA|TRBD2|TRBV7-2
CASSLAAGGAYEQYF
TGTGCCAGCAGCTTAGCAGCGGGGGGTGCCTACGAGCAGTACTTC
>TRBJ2-5|once|NA|TRBV13
CASSWIGRRTGETQYF
TGTGCCAGCAGCTGGATAGGGCGGAGGACGGGGGAGACCCAGTACTTC
>TRBJ1-2|few|NA|TRBV4-1
CASRSFSGLTNYGYTF
TGCGCCAGCAGGTCCTTCTCGGGACTAACTAACTATGGCTACACCTTC
>TRBJ2-5|NA|TRBD2|TRBV7-6
CASSLSGTPQETQYF
TGTGCCAGCAGCTTAAGCGGGACCCCCCAAGAGACCCAGTACTTC
>TRBJ2-2|NA|NA|TRBV5-1
CASSLLADTGELFF
TGCGCCAGCAGCTTGCTGGCCGACACCGGGGAGCTGTTTTTT
>TRBJ2-2|NA|NA|TRBV5-4
CASSSRAGTGELFF
TGTGCCAGCAGCTCCAGAGCGGGCACCGGGGAGCTGTTTTTT
>TRBJ2-7|NA|TRBD2|TRBV7-2
CASSLLGRGSYEQYF
TGTGCCAGCAGCTTACTCGGGAGGGGTTCCTACGAGCAGTACTTC
>TRBJ1-5|NA|TRBD1|TRBV10-3
CAISAGQGVDQPQHF
TGTGCCATCAGTGCAGGACAGGGTGTCGATCAGCCCCAGCATTTT
>TRBJ2-1|NA|NA|TRBV7-8
CASSSPRRFGPYNEQFF
TGTGCCAGCAGCTCCCCGAGACGCTTTGGGCCCTACAATGAGCAGTTCTTC
>TRBJ2-7|NA|NA|TRBV4-3
CASSQDSRGIYEQYF
TGCGCCAGCAGCCAGGACAGTAGGGGAATCTACGAGCAGTACTTC
>TRBJ1-3|NA|NA|TRBV9
CASSASRRDTIYF
TGTGCCAGCAGCGCAAGCAGGAGGGACACCATATATTTT
>TRBJ1-3|NA|NA|TRBV5-1
CASSLSGVGNTIYF
TGCGCCAGCAGCTTGTCCGGGGTTGGAAACACCATATATTTT
>TRBJ2-7|NA|TRBD2|TRBV23-1
CASTGPAGRATNEQYF
TGCGCCAGCACTGGTCCGGCAGGGAGGGCGACCAACGAGCAGTACTTC
>TRBJ2-7|NA|NA|TRBV4-3
CASSQDRVGSYEQYF
TGCGCCAGCAGCCAAGATCGGGTAGGGAGCTACGAGCAGTACTTC
>TRBJ1-6|NA|TRBD1|TRBV6-4
CASSDLPGGAGSPLHF
TGTGCCAGCAGTGACTTACCAGGGGGCGCAGGATCACCCCTCCACTTT
>TRBJ1-1|NA|TRBD1|TRBV5-1
CASSLSPGTGVNTEAFF
TGCGCCAGCAGCTTGAGTCCCGGGACAGGGGTGAACACTGAAGCTTTCTTT
>TRBJ1-5|NA|TRBD1|TRBV7-2
CASSYVAGGNQPQHF
TGTGCCAGCAGCTACGTGGCAGGGGGTAATCAGCCCCAGCATTTT
>TRBJ1-4|NA|NA|TRBV2
CASRTGRATNEKLFF
TGTGCCAGCAGGACGGGCAGGGCGACTAATGAAAAACTGTTTTTT
>TRBJ2-1|NA|TRBD2|TRBV19
CATSGLAVYNEQFF
TGTGCCACCTCGGGACTAGCGGTATACAATGAGCAGTTCTTC
>TRBJ2-7|NA|TRBD1|TRBV19
CASETGEKYEQYF
TGTGCCAGTGAGACAGGGGAGAAGTACGAGCAGTACTTC
>TRBJ2-6|once|TRBD1|TRBV18
CASSPDRVSGANVLTF
TGTGCCAGCTCACCAGACAGGGTCTCTGGGGCCAACGTCCTGACTTTC
>TRBJ2-1|NA|NA|TRBV4-3
CASSQRTAPHEQFF
TGCGCCAGCAGCCAACGGACTGCCCCCCATGAGCAGTTCTTC
>TRBJ2-7|NA|TRBD2|TRBV7-8
CASSSSTSVYEQYF
TGTGCCAGCAGCTCATCGACTAGCGTCTACGAGCAGTACTTC
>TRBJ2-3|few|NA|TRBV19
CASSTGADTQYF
TGTGCCAGTAGTACAGGGGCAGATACGCAGTATTTT
>TRBJ1-5|NA|TRBD1|TRBV29-1
CSVLDARTGAGPQHF
TGCAGCGTTCTTGATGCTAGGACAGGGGCCGGGCCCCAGCATTTT
>TRBJ2-7|NA|NA|TRBV4-3
CASSQDETADYEQYF
TGCGCCAGCAGCCAAGACGAGACTGCGGACTACGAGCAGTACTTC
>TRBJ1-4|NA|NA|TRBV5-1
CASSLSTGIEKLFF
TGCGCCAGCAGCTTGAGTACAGGGATTGAAAAACTGTTTTTT
>TRBJ2-7|NA|TRBD1|TRBV11-2
CASSYRAGTGSHEQYF
TGTGCCAGCAGCTACCGCGCGGGGACAGGGTCCCACGAGCAGTACTTC
>TRBJ1-2|NA|NA|TRBV7-9
CASSLGIPAGSYTF
TGTGCCAGCAGCTTGGGGATACCGGCGGGAAGCTACACCTTC
>TRBJ2-1|NA|NA|TRBV19
CASIARGVGNEQFF
TGTGCCAGTATAGCAAGGGGTGTGGGCAATGAGCAGTTCTTC
>TRBJ1-4|NA|NA|TRBV6-1
CASSPMTTNEKLFF
TGTGCCAGCAGCCCTATGACAACTAATGAAAAACTGTTTTTT
>TRBJ1-1|NA|NA|TRBV4-2
CASSHGTNKETEAFF
TGTGCCAGCAGCCACGGGACAAACAAAGAAACTGAAGCTTTCTTT
>TRBJ2-7|NA|TRBD1|TRBV9
CASSVAGTGSSEQYF
TGTGCCAGCAGCGTGGCCGGGACAGGGAGCTCCGAGCAGTACTTC
>TRBJ1-1|once|TRBD1|TRBV13
CASSGDRGLLAFF
TGTGCCAGCAGTGGGGACAGGGGGCTATTAGCTTTCTTT
>TRBJ1-4|NA|NA|TRBV9
CASSVEGVTNEKLFF
TGTGCCAGCAGCGTAGAGGGGGTGACTAATGAAAAACTGTTTTTT
>TRBJ1-1|NA|NA|TRBV11-2
CASSSFRGRLNTEAFF
TGTGCCAGCAGCTCCTTTCGAGGGCGGTTGAACACTGAAGCTTTCTTT
>TRBJ1-2|NA|TRBD1|TRBV30
CAWTYRDRGSLGYTF
TGTGCCTGGACATACCGGGACAGGGGATCGCTCGGCTACACCTTC
>TRBJ1-2|few|NA|TRBV10-1
CASPRGKGPGGYTF
TGCGCCAGCCCCCGGGGGAAGGGGCCTGGTGGCTACACCTTC
>TRBJ1-6|few|TRBD1|TRBV6-5
CASSYRDRGNSPLHF
TGTGCCAGCAGTTACCGGGACAGGGGAAATTCACCCCTCCACTTT
>TRBJ2-1|NA|TRBD1|TRBV7-9
CASSYDRDRVFEQFF
TGTGCCAGCAGTTATGACCGGGACAGGGTGTTCGAGCAGTTCTTC
>TRBJ1-1|few|TRBD1|TRBV4-1
CASSQVDRGNTEAFF
TGCGCCAGCAGCCAAGTAGACAGGGGGAACACTGAAGCTTTCTTT
>TRBJ2-1|NA|NA|TRBV2
CASSEERYPYNEQFF
TGTGCCAGCAGTGAAGAGCGCTACCCCTACAATGAGCAGTTCTTC
>TRBJ2-1|NA|TRBD1|TRBV13
CASSRTGQLYNEQFF
TGTGCCAGCAGCCGTACGGGACAGCTTTACAATGAGCAGTTCTTC
>TRBJ2-1|NA|NA|TRBV2
CASVLAQEKEQFF
TGTGCCAGCGTCCTAGCGCAAGAAAAGGAGCAGTTCTTC
>TRBJ2-5|NA|NA|TRBV5-1
CASSLLSGGKEETQYF
TGCGCCAGCAGCTTGCTTTCCGGGGGAAAAGAAGAGACCCAGTACTTC
>TRBJ2-1|NA|TRBD2|TRBV2
CASTASGAVNEQFF
TGTGCCAGCACGGCTAGCGGGGCAGTGAATGAGCAGTTCTTC
>TRBJ2-7|once|TRBD1|TRBV5-4
CASSLGQGDSYEQYF
TGTGCCAGCAGCCTGGGACAGGGGGACTCCTACGAGCAGTACTTC
>TRBJ1-1|NA|TRBD1|TRBV13
CASSFRQGSEAFF
TGTGCCAGCAGCTTCAGACAGGGCTCTGAAGCTTTCTTT
>TRBJ1-6|once|NA|TRBV7-2
CASSSTVDSPLHF
TGTGCCAGCAGCTCGACAGTAGATTCACCCCTCCACTTT
>TRBJ1-1|NA|TRBD1|TRBV5-6
CASSRDRGGEAFF
TGTGCCAGCAGTAGGGACAGGGGTGGGGAAGCTTTCTTT
>TRBJ2-3|NA|TRBD2|TRBV7-2
CASSLGPSGGSGFTDTQYF
TGTGCCAGCAGCTTAGGGCCTAGCGGGGGGTCGGGGTTCACAGATACGCAGTATTTT
>TRBJ2-3|NA|TRBD1|TRBV5-4
CASSSSLGTALTDTQYF
TGTGCCAGCAGCTCAAGTTTAGGGACAGCACTCACAGATACGCAGTATTTT
>TRBJ2-1|NA|TRBD1|TRBV15
CATSRGTGDNEQFF
TGTGCCACCAGCAGGGGGACAGGGGACAATGAGCAGTTCTTC
>TRBJ1-2|NA|NA|TRBV5-1
CASSPQPTNYGYTF
TGCGCCAGCAGCCCACAGCCAACTAACTATGGCTACACCTTC
>TRBJ2-1|NA|TRBD1|TRBV12-5
CASGLGQTGTGPYNEQFF
TGTGCTAGTGGTTTGGGACAGACCGGGACAGGCCCGTACAATGAGCAGTTCTTC